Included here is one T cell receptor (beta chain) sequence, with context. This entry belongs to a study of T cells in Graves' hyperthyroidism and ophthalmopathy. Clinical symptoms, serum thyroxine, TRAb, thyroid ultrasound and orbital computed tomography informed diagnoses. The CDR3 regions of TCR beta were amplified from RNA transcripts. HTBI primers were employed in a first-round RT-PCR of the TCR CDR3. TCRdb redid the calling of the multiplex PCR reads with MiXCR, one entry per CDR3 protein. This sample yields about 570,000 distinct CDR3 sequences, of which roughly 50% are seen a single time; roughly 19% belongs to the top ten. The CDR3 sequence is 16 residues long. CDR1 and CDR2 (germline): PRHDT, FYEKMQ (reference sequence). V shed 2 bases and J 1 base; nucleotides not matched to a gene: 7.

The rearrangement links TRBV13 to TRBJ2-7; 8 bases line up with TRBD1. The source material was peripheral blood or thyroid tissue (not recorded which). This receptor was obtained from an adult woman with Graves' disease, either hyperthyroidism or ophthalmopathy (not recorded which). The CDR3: CASSLQGTGDSYEQYF. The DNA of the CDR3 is TGTGCCAGCAGCTTACAGGGGACAGGCGATTCCTACGAGCAGTACTTC.